The 18 T cell receptor beta chains listed next were all sequenced from one sample in a study of T cells after yellow fever vaccination. TCRdb redid the calling of the 5' RACE reads with MiXCR, one entry per CDR3 protein. Of 360,000 or so distinct CDR3 sequences in the sample, roughly 12% are singletons; the top ten hold roughly 18%. The material sequenced was PBMCs, taken on the day of the first yellow fever vaccination. The source of these receptors is a man aged 18 to 29 who received the YFV17D yellow fever vaccine.

The sample holds a few counts of this clonotype. This rearrangement joins TRBV24-1 to TRBJ1-5; TRBD1 might be the D (6 bases). Looked up from germline, CDR1 is KGHDR and CDR2 is SFDVKD. V lost 3 bases and J lost 7, with 12 bases in between. CDR3 length equals 14 residues. The CDR3 is CATSDGQGYQPQHF. In nucleotides, the CDR3 is TGTGCCACCAGTGATGGGCAGGGGTACCAGCCCCAGCATTTT.

The rearrangement joins TRBV11-2 to TRBJ2-5; a weak D match, TRBD2 (5 bases). Trimming removed 1 base from V and 0 bases from J, with 9 bases in between. The V gene's germline CDR1 is SGHAT and CDR2 FQNNGV. The CDR3 consists of 15 residues. CDR3 in DNA: TGTGCCAGCAGCTTAGGGGGAGAGTACCAAGAGACCCAGTACTTC. This encodes CASSLGGEYQETQYF.

This clonotype has a count of ten or more. The rearrangement links TRBV14 to TRBJ2-6; D not resolved. The length of the CDR3 is 13 residues. CDR1 and CDR2 from the germline V gene are SGHDN and FVKESK. V was trimmed by 1 base and J by 2 bases, leaving 0 bases between them. Here the CDR3 reads CASSQAGANVLTF. For the CDR3, the DNA is TGTGCCAGCAGCCAAGCTGGGGCCAACGTCCTGACTTTC.

This chain uses TRBV5-1 with TRBJ2-3, with TRBD2 matching over 10 bases. Unmatched junction bases numbered 6, after V lost 7 bases and J lost 4 bases. The germline V gene encodes CDR1 SGHRS and CDR2 YFSETQ. The CDR3 spans 14 residues. The CDR3 nucleotides are TGCGCCAGCCTTCTTACTAGCGGGGCAGATACGCAGTATTTT. Its translation is CASLLTSGADTQYF.

This clonotype appeared a few times. This chain joins TRBV28 and TRBJ2-7, with D perhaps assigned TRBD1 or TRBD2 (5 bases each). V was clipped by 2 bases and J by 2 bases, with 13 bases between them. The CDR3 extends over 15 amino acids. Per the germline V gene, CDR1 is MDHEN and CDR2 is SYDVKM. Here the CDR3 DNA reads TGTGCCAGCAGTTTAGGGGCAGAGGGGACCTACGAGCAGTACTTC. This codes for CASSLGAEGTYEQYF.

This chain uses TRBV3-1 with TRBJ2-2, with TRBD1 identical over 7 bases. Trimming at V came to 4 bases and at J to 2 bases, leaving 4 bases not matched to a gene. Germline lookup yields CDR1 LGHDT and CDR2 YNNKEL (reference sequence). The CDR3 contains 15 residues. For the CDR3, the DNA is TGTGCCAGCAGCCTAACAGGGGTTAACACCGGGGAGCTGTTTTTT. It is translated as CASSLTGVNTGELFF.

The V gene is TRBV27, the J gene TRBJ2-6; possible D gene TRBD1, 5 bases. CDR1 and CDR2 from the germline V gene are MNHEY and SMNVEV (reference sequence). The V end lost 7 bases, the J end lost 3 bases, and 16 bases lay between the germline ends. CDR3 size: 16 residues. The CDR3 DNA follows: TGTGCCAGCACCTACTTCACAGGTCTTGGGGCCAACGTCCTGACTTTC. Translated: CASTYFTGLGANVLTF.

This chain links TRBV5-1 with TRBJ1-5; D is undetermined. Trimming pared 0 bases from V and 4 bases from J, leaving 8 bases between. The germline V gene encodes CDR1 SGHRS and CDR2 YFSETQ. CDR3 length: 14 residues. The CDR3 nucleotides are TGCGCCAGCAGCTTGGAGGCAGATAATCAGCCCCAGCATTTT. Protein: CASSLEADNQPQHF.

The chain links TRBV7-8 to TRBJ2-4; a weak D match, TRBD2 (6 bases). The CDR3 length is 14 residues. The V end lost 6 bases, the J end lost 9 bases, and 18 bases lay between the germline ends. From germline, CDR1 is SGHVS and CDR2 FQNEAQ. DNA for the CDR3: TGTGCCAGCAGACAACGTCGGGACTGGGGCATTCAGTACTTC. Translated: CASRQRRDWGIQYF.

The chain carries TRBV12-3 or TRBV12-4 and TRBJ1-5, with D tentatively TRBD1 (5 bases). The CDR3 totals 14 residues. Trimming took off 4 bases at V and 5 bases at J, with 12 bases between the two ends. CDR3 in amino acids: CASSYAGYHQPQHF. The DNA of the CDR3 is TGTGCCAGCAGTTACGCAGGGTATCATCAGCCCCAGCATTTT.

A few counts support this clonotype. The chain couples TRBV30 to TRBJ2-1, with 9 bases matching TRBD1. The CDR3 is 15 residues long. V trimming: 3 bases; J trimming: 4 bases; junction bases outside the gene matches: 7. Germline CDR1 and CDR2: GTSNPN and SVGIG (reference sequence). The CDR3: CAWRPPGQGYNEQFF. In DNA form, the CDR3 reads TGTGCCTGGAGGCCCCCGGGACAGGGTTACAATGAGCAGTTCTTC.

The V and J genes are TRBV11-2 and TRBJ2-7; possibly TRBD1 for D (6 bases). The germline V gene encodes CDR1 SGHAT and CDR2 FQNNGV. V was trimmed by 1 base and J by 5 bases, leaving 18 bases between them. The CDR3 loop spans 16 amino acids. The CDR3 region is CASSLGTGLSRNEQYV. In DNA form, the CDR3 reads TGTGCCAGCAGCTTAGGAACAGGGCTATCCAGAAACGAGCAGTACGTC.

This clonotype was picked up a small number of times. The V and J genes are TRBV25-1 and TRBJ1-3, with a tentative D call TRBD1 (5 bases). There are 16 residues in the CDR3. V was shortened by 1 base and J by 8 bases, with 18 bases between the two germline ends. Germline CDR1 MGHDK, CDR2 SYGVNS. The CDR3 coding sequence is TGTGCCAGCAGTGAATCCCAGGGCCCAGTTTTTGACACCATATATTTT. This codes for CASSESQGPVFDTIYF.

This clonotype has a handful of counts. The chain is built from TRBV28 and TRBJ2-3, with 9 bases lining up with TRBD2. V dropped 6 bases and J dropped 2; count of bases not matched to a gene: 9. The CDR3 extends over 16 amino acids. Germline V CDR1 and CDR2: MDHEN, SYDVKM. The CDR3 DNA reads as TGTGCCAGCAGCCCTTTAGCGGGGGCCATCACAGATACGCAGTATTTT. It translates to CASSPLAGAITDTQYF.

The V call is TRBV3-1, the J call TRBJ2-5; 10 bases align to TRBD2. With 0 bases clipped from V and 5 bases from J, the junction kept 9 bases outside the gene matches. The CDR3 extends over 17 amino acids. CDR1 is LGHDT, CDR2 YNNKEL, per germline (reference sequence). The CDR3 DNA follows: TGTGCCAGCAGCCAAGAGGTCCTAGCGGGGGCAGGGGAGACCCAGTACTTC. Its protein product is CASSQEVLAGAGETQYF.

The chain has TRBV5-4 and TRBJ2-5; 10 bases fit TRBD2. The V segment lost 0 bases and the J segment 5 bases; nucleotides outside the gene matches: 7. This CDR3 comprises 16 residues. Germline V CDR1 and CDR2: SGHNT, YYREEE (reference sequence). The CDR3 loop is CASSLALAGARETQYF. DNA for the CDR3: TGTGCCAGCAGCTTGGCTCTAGCGGGGGCCCGGGAGACCCAGTACTTC.

This clonotype was detected only a few times. The rearrangement links TRBV7-9 to TRBJ2-7, with a weak D call TRBD2 (6 bases). Germline lookup yields CDR1 SEHNR and CDR2 FQNEAQ (reference sequence). The CDR3 is 13 residues long. Trimming shortened V by 6 bases and J by 2 bases, and 11 bases separated the two germline ends. The DNA of the CDR3 is TGTGCCAGCAGTTATTCGGGGGCCTACGAGCAGTACGTC. Its protein is CASSYSGAYEQYV.

A few counts support this clonotype. The chain recombines TRBV18 with TRBJ2-1, with 11 bases matching TRBD2. With V trimmed by 5 bases and J by 4 bases, 4 bases remained unmatched. The CDR3 length is 15 residues. Per germline, CDR1 KGHSH and CDR2 LQKENI. CDR3 region: CASSSGLAEYNEQFF. CDR3 coding DNA: TGTGCCAGCTCATCGGGACTAGCGGAGTACAATGAGCAGTTCTTC.